This TCR beta chain appears in the sequencing data of a study of Ad26.COV2.S vaccination and SARS-CoV-2 variants. As for the study in general: Within the COV1001 Ad26.COV2.S trial arm, the donor was enrolled. Intramuscularly, Ad26.COV2.S was given either once or twice, 56 days apart.

The CDR3 runs to 13 residues. CDR1 is LGHNA, CDR2 YSLEER, per germline. V lost 4 bases to trimming and J lost 10 bases, with 15 bases between them. As for treatment: around 19 received Ad26.COV2.S at low or high dose, single or two shots; about 5 received placebo; per-sample allocation not given. Specimens were obtained on day 63 following the first vaccine or placebo injection. Boston supplied an adult donor aged 18-55 years. TCRdb's table, derived via immunoSEQ multiplex PCR, lists solely in-frame clones and lacks some. The top ten clones hold 1.5% to 2% of a sample with roughly 320,000 clones, 86% of them seen once.

This sequence was found in a person between 18 and 65 years old who received the Ad26.COV2.S COVID-19 vaccine or a placebo. The sample in question was peripheral blood, obtained in a trial of Ad26.COV2.S vaccine versus placebo. The chain links TRBV4-3 to TRBJ2-3; D not certain. The CDR3 nucleotides read TGCGCCAGCAGCCCAGATTTAGATACGCCGCAGTATTTT. Amino acids: CASSPDLDTPQYF.